This T cell receptor beta chain was identified during a study of blood T cells in healthy people across ages. This CDR3 contains 14 residues. The germline V gene encodes CDR1 LGHNA and CDR2 YNFKEQ. V shed 4 bases and J 6 bases; nucleotides not matched to a gene: 5. Together with a sample-barcoded 5' primer, a J-beta primer mix was included in a second PCR lasting 7 to 11 cycles. TCRdb redid the calling of the 5' RACE reads with MiXCR, one entry per CDR3 protein. The sample lists about 830,000 distinct CDR3 sequences; approximately 67% were seen once. The specimen was blood. The V and J genes are TRBV4-2 and TRBJ2-7, with 11 bases fitting TRBD2. This clonotype was obtained from a young man in good health. Here the CDR3 reads CASSPSSGGSEQYF. The CDR3 region has the DNA TGTGCCAGCAGCCCCTCTAGCGGGGGGAGCGAGCAGTACTTC.